The TCR beta chain described here comes from a study of T cell repertoires in cytomegalovirus infection. Across the study: Use of recently identified HLA-C-restricted and well-studied HLA-B-restricted CMV epitopes was part of the study. Overall study results and limits: HLA-C-restricted TCR beta clonotypes specific for CMV led the ex vivo response. Summed frequency of shared TCR beta families picked out CMV carriers who also had the relevant HLA.

TCRdb fed the reads into MiXCR, producing one record per CDR3 protein. The sample holds approximately 220,000 distinct CDR3 sequences, around 35% seen once. About this clonotype: The antigen is not known.

There are 15 residues in the CDR3. Losses at the gene ends were 5 bases for V and 8 bases for J; bases not matched to a gene: 8. The germline V gene has CDR1 SEHNR and CDR2 FQNEAQ (reference sequence). The TCR comes from a human donor in good health (CMV status not recorded). Some clones in this sample may be carry-over from other donors' samples. Source: CD8+ T cells from cultured PBMCs, taken from culture after CMV antigen stimulation. The chain joins TRBV7-9 to TRBJ1-4; TRBD1 aligns across 10 bases. CDR3 DNA sequence: TGTGCCAGCAGCGGATCCGGGACAGGGGACGAAAAACTGTTTTTT. Protein: CASSGSGTGDEKLFF.